A selection of T cell receptor beta chains follows, all from one sample in a study of human T cells and chemical hapten exposure. One entry per CDR3 protein results from TCRdb running MiXCR on the RACE reads. The sample includes around 350,000 distinct CDR3 sequences, approximately 5% of them seen just once. Material: whole blood, obtained in connection with sensitization to the hapten diphenylcyclopropenone (DPC). The receptors were gathered from a young woman with alopecia areata. Some clones in this sample may be carry-over from other donors' samples. Both conserved end residues are part of each CDR3. A D gene is named only where the DNA matches it firmly. For some rows the clone size is stated as once, few or many, or as a class when expanded; others skip it.

CDR3 | DNA | size | J | V | D
CASSLWRGKDLLNGYTF | TGTGCCAGCAGCTTATGGAGGGGAAAAGACCTCCTTAATGGCTACACCTTC | - | TRBJ1-2 | TRBV7-8 | -
CASGRDREAFF | TGTGCCAGCGGCCGGGACAGGGAGGCTTTCTTT | many | TRBJ1-1 | TRBV2 | TRBD1
CASSHRGSGANVLTF | TGTGCCAGCAGTCACAGGGGATCCGGGGCCAACGTCCTGACTTTC | many | TRBJ2-6 | TRBV28 | TRBD1
CAIRATSGGSHEQFF | TGTGCCATCAGAGCTACTAGCGGGGGAAGCCATGAGCAGTTCTTC | - | TRBJ2-1 | TRBV10-3 | TRBD2
CASSLELGTGLGYGYTF | TGCGCCAGCAGCTTGGAGTTAGGCACGGGACTAGGCTATGGCTACACCTTC | many | TRBJ1-2 | TRBV5-1 | -
CASSPSPGTGRNTEAFF | TGTGCCAGCAGTCCCAGTCCCGGGACAGGGCGGAACACTGAAGCTTTCTTT | few | TRBJ1-1 | TRBV6-5 | TRBD1
CATSRDHDSYEQYF | TGTGCCACCAGCAGAGACCATGACAGTTACGAGCAGTACTTC | few | TRBJ2-7 | TRBV15 | -
CASSSFQGSDEQFF | TGTGCCAGCAGCTCGTTCCAGGGTAGCGATGAGCAGTTCTTC | - | TRBJ2-1 | TRBV7-8 | -
CASSSLSGTGVKTQYF | TGTGCCAGCAGTTCTTTGTCCGGGACAGGGGTGAAGACCCAGTACTTC | - | TRBJ2-5 | TRBV28 | TRBD1
CASSWEGLSSTGELFF | TGTGCCAGCAGTTGGGAAGGACTCAGTTCCACCGGGGAGCTGTTTTTT | few | TRBJ2-2 | TRBV2 | -
CASSPQVPPESRRTEAFF | TGTGCCAGCAGCCCTCAAGTCCCACCCGAAAGTCGTAGGACTGAAGCTTTCTTT | many | TRBJ1-1 | TRBV14 | -
CASSQDSNTEAFF | TGTGCCAGCAGTCAGGATTCGAACACTGAAGCTTTCTTT | many | TRBJ1-1 | TRBV6-5 | -
CASSYPDRATEAFF | TGTGCCAGCAGCTACCCGGACAGGGCCACTGAAGCTTTCTTT | few | TRBJ1-1 | TRBV7-9 | TRBD1
CASLTTFPPTSNYGYTF | TGTGCCAGCCTAACGACTTTCCCACCGACGTCGAACTATGGCTACACCTTC | - | TRBJ1-2 | TRBV21-1 | -
CASSYEQPYGYTF | TGTGCCAGCAGTTATGAACAGCCCTATGGCTACACCTTC | many | TRBJ1-2 | TRBV6-6 | -
CASSREMGQASYNEQFF | TGTGCCAGCAGCCGAGAGATGGGACAGGCTTCCTACAATGAGCAGTTCTTC | few | TRBJ2-1 | TRBV3-1 | TRBD1
CAGKDGTTTNEKLFF | TGTGCCGGAAAGGACGGAACTACAACTAATGAAAAACTGTTTTTT | few | TRBJ1-4 | TRBV6-1 | -
CASSPSAAGDGTDTQYF | TGTGCCAGCAGTCCCTCCGCGGCAGGGGATGGCACAGATACGCAGTATTTT | - | TRBJ2-3 | TRBV27 | -